This entry features one TCR beta chain sequence. Its antigen is unidentified. The PCR ran on 60 Vbeta and 13 Jbeta primers. The method was immunoSEQ multiplex PCR; TCRdb's version includes in-frame clones alone and lacks a portion of them. The sample has around 58,000 clones. J gave up 11 bases and V 4 bases, and 9 bases lay outside the gene matches. The CDR3 spans 14 residues. Germline CDR1 is LNHDA and CDR2 is SQIVND (reference sequence). The data were taken from a study of cytomegalovirus exposure and HLA in healthy donors. Study-level results: In a later analysis, TCR beta V- and J-gene trimming was associated with a missense DCLRE1C variant. The study designated about 160 TCR beta chains cytomegalovirus-associated.

The receptor's source is a man aged 50-60 years in good health and CMV-seropositive. Sequenced sample: PBMCs. The rearrangement links TRBV19 to TRBJ1-4; 8 bases fit TRBD1. The CDR3 sequence: CASSNWDRMQKLFF. The DNA of the CDR3 is TGTGCCAGTAGTAACTGGGACAGGATGCAGAAACTGTTTTTT.